This T cell receptor beta chain was retrieved from a study of metastatic and nonmetastatic thyroid tumors. Study background: Samples came from malignant and benign thyroid patients, and repertoires were compared across blood and tumor or nodule tissue. Findings of the study overall: Malignant thyroid tumors reportedly exceeded benign nodules significantly in TCR beta diversity, with the difference appearing in blood and tumor.

The V gene end was trimmed by 7 bases and the J gene end by 1 base; junction bases not matched to a gene: 5. The CDR3 loop spans 15 amino acids. Germline V gene data show CDR1 as MNHEY and CDR2 as SVGEGT. TCRdb reprocessed the PCR reads via MiXCR. The sample lists around 37,000 clones, about 25% occurring once. Of note for this clone: Its antigen is as yet unknown.

Thyroid surgery had not been preceded by any treatment in any patient. Sequenced material: blood. The J gene is TRBJ2-5, the V gene TRBV6-2 or TRBV6-3; 11 bases line up with TRBD2. This clonotype was obtained from a female donor with papillary thyroid cancer or a benign thyroid nodule (not recorded which). Some clones in this sample may be carry-over from other donors' samples. CDR3 DNA: TGTGCCAGCATCCCGACTAGCGGGGTCCAAGAGACCCAGTACTTC. Its translation: CASIPTSGVQETQYF.